This entry features one TCR beta chain sequence. Its antigen is not identified. Germline V CDR1 and CDR2: WNHNN, SYGVQD (reference sequence). V gave up 3 bases and J gave up 4 bases; unmatched junction bases: 9. The CDR3 is made up of 16 amino acids. The primer mix had 60 Vbeta and 13 Jbeta primers. This table comes from immunoSEQ multiplex PCR, and its TCRdb copy is limited to in-frame clones, with some not included. This table has some 180,000 clones, about four fifths appearing once. The data derive from a study of cytomegalovirus exposure and HLA in healthy donors. General study points: Across donors, sequencing depth was assumed by presence/absence analyses to be roughly uniform. Several of the most significant clusters appeared linked to common viral pathogens, based on a later analysis. The study had only CMV serostatus as immune exposure information. There were some V segments, including TRBV6-2 and TRBV6-3, excluded as indistinguishable.

This clonotype was sampled from a woman aged 30 to 39 in good health and CMV-seronegative. The V gene is TRBV10-1, the J gene TRBJ2-3, with 8 bases lining up with TRBD1. The source material was PBMCs. The CDR3 is CASSDPSGQGSDTQYF. CDR3 nucleotides: TGCGCCAGCAGTGACCCTTCAGGACAGGGTTCAGATACGCAGTATTTT.